This record concerns one T cell receptor beta chain sequence. The data were obtained in a study of T cell responses to AZD1222 COVID-19 vaccine. Generated by immunoSEQ multiplex PCR, the TCRdb table keeps only in-frame clones and is missing some. This sample has 120,000 to 150,000 clones, with more than 70% found just once. Trimming cost V 7 bases and J 11 bases; bases outside gene matches: 8. The length of the CDR3 is 13 residues. Germline V gene lookup returns CDR1 MNHEY and CDR2 SVGAGI. The material sequenced was peripheral blood, taken on day 0 of AZD1222 vaccination. V usage is TRBV6-5 and J usage is TRBJ1-6; 7 bases are a match to TRBD1. The TCR sequence derives from an adult in good health. As DNA, the CDR3 is TGTGCCAGCACCAACAGGGGTCCCACACCCCTCCACTTT. This gives the protein CASTNRGPTPLHF.